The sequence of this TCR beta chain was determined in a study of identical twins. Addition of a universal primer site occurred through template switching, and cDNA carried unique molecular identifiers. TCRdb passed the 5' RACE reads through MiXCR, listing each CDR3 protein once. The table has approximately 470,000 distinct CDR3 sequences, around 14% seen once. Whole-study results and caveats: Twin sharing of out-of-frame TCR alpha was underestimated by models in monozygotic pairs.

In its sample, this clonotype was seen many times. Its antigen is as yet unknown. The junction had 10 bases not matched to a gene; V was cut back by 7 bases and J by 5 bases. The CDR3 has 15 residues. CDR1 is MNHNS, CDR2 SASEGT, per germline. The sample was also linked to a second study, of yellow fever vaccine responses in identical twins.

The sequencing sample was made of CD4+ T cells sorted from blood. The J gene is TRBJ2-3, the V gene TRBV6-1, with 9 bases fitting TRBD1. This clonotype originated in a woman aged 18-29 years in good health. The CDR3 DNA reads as TGTGCCAGCAAAGAACGGACAGGGGTTGGAGATACGCAGTATTTT. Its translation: CASKERTGVGDTQYF.